The present T cell receptor (beta chain) was sequenced within a study of breast tumors, draining lymph nodes, adjacent tissues. General study findings and limits: Tumor and nontumor repertoires were significantly more similar in luminal-like than in basal-like breast cancer. Compared with lymph nodes, tumors were less diverse; compared with nontumor tissue, more. Data only fit, rather than demonstrated, lymph node origin of most tumor T cells.

This clonotype has ten or more counts. Its antigen is still unknown. Per the germline V gene, CDR1 is LGHDT and CDR2 is YNNKEL (reference sequence). The CDR3 is 13 residues long. V shed 0 bases and J shed 5 bases, with 5 bases lying between them. A single record per CDR3 protein comes from TCRdb applying MiXCR to the multiplex PCR reads. The repertoire holds under 300,000 distinct CDR3 sequences, with nearly 35% as singletons. Samples came from axillary lymph nodes draining the breast cancer. Sequencing was done on a sample of axillary lymph node tissue. The V call is TRBV3-1, the J call TRBJ1-3; D gene unclear. The TCR was taken from a female donor with breast cancer. Some clones in this sample may be carry-over from other donors' samples. CDR3 nucleotides: TGTGCCAGCAGCCAAGATCATAGAAACACCATATATTTT. This gives the protein CASSQDHRNTIYF.